The rows below give T cell receptor beta chains drawn from one sample of a study of T cells in Graves' hyperthyroidism and ophthalmopathy. TCRdb passed the multiplex PCR reads through MiXCR, listing each CDR3 protein once. Of 560,000 or so distinct CDR3 sequences listed, about 20% are singletons. Material for sequencing was blood. The receptors stem from a man aged 40-50 years with Graves' ophthalmopathy. The CDR3 runs from the conserved cysteine through the conserved F or W. The D gene is left open where the match is weak. The size field is filled for only some rows; it gives once, few, many or a size class.

CASGELATDTQYF,TGTGCCAGTGGGGAACTTGCCACAGATACGCAGTATTTT,many,NA,13,TRBV12-3/TRBV12-4,TRBJ2-3
CASSSPPDVTDTQYF,TGTGCCAGCAGTTCCCCCCCTGACGTCACAGATACGCAGTATTTT,few,NA,15,TRBV28,TRBJ2-3
CAWSPKPSSYEQYF,TGTGCCTGGAGTCCAAAGCCTAGCTCCTACGAGCAGTACTTC,NA,NA,14,TRBV30,TRBJ2-7
CASNRESNTEAFF,TGTGCCAGCAATCGGGAATCGAACACTGAAGCTTTCTTT,many,NA,13,TRBV2,TRBJ1-1
CASSSDGGRDEQFF,TGTGCCAGCAGTTCGGACGGGGGGCGGGATGAGCAGTTCTTC,few,NA,14,TRBV6-1,TRBJ2-1
CASRQNSGRETQYF,TGCGCCAGCAGACAGAATAGCGGGAGAGAGACCCAGTACTTC,few,TRBD2,14,TRBV5-1,TRBJ2-5
CSVEDLTARGGYGYTF,TGCAGCGTTGAAGATCTGACGGCCCGAGGAGGGTATGGCTACACCTTC,NA,NA,16,TRBV29-1,TRBJ1-2
CSARVQGVWETQYF,TGCAGTGCTAGAGTCCAGGGGGTATGGGAGACCCAGTACTTC,NA,TRBD1,14,TRBV20-1,TRBJ2-5
CSGTGYTF,TGCAGTGGGACCGGCTACACCTTC,many,NA,8,TRBV20-1,TRBJ1-2
CASSIVGGGYEQYF,TGTGCCAGTAGTATTGTGGGCGGTGGATACGAGCAGTACTTC,NA,NA,14,TRBV19,TRBJ2-7
CASSFTVGGELFF,TGTGCCAGCAGTTTCACAGTGGGCGGGGAGCTGTTTTTT,many,NA,13,TRBV12-3/TRBV12-4,TRBJ2-2
CASSFGTGNEQFF,TGTGCCAGCAGTTTCGGGACAGGGAATGAGCAGTTCTTC,many,TRBD1,13,TRBV28,TRBJ2-1
CASSFGGAEPQHF,TGTGCCAGCAGTTTTGGGGGCGCCGAACCCCAGCATTTT,NA,NA,13,TRBV6-1,TRBJ1-5
CASSLVLASGGRGEFF,TGTGCCAGCAGCTTAGTACTCGCTAGCGGGGGGCGGGGGGAGTTCTTC,NA,TRBD2,16,TRBV11-2,TRBJ2-1
CASSSHPNTEAFF,TGTGCCAGCAGCTCCCACCCGAACACTGAAGCTTTCTTT,many,NA,13,TRBV7-3,TRBJ1-1
CASSFFSTVNTGELFF,TGTGCCAGCAGCTTCTTTTCGACAGTTAACACCGGGGAGCTGTTTTTT,few,NA,16,TRBV7-2,TRBJ2-2
CSVEGVVDLNYGYTF,TGCAGCGTTGAAGGAGTCGTAGACCTAAACTATGGCTACACCTTC,NA,NA,15,TRBV29-1,TRBJ1-2